This passage covers 21 T cell receptor beta chains from one sample sequenced in a study of post-analysis software for immune sequencing data. Whole-study results and caveats: Controls showed lower frequencies than patients for four to six TRBV segments, and TRBV5-6, TRBV5-1 and TRBV20-1 were among these.

These receptors are not linked to any known antigen. Presence of unique molecular identifiers characterized the TCR beta cDNA libraries. TCRdb ran MiXCR on the PCR reads and lists one entry per CDR3 protein. Among approximately 180,000 distinct CDR3 sequences listed, around 30% were seen once. Sequenced material: blood. Receptors originate from a girl between 5 and 17 years old with multiple sclerosis.

The rearrangement links TRBV4-2 to TRBJ2-7, with TRBD2 identical over 12 bases. Germline V gene lookup returns CDR1 LGHNA and CDR2 YNFKEQ. The ends lost 0 bases at V and 2 bases at J; junction bases unmatched: 11. The CDR3 sequence is 19 residues long. CDR3 sequence reads: CASSQDSSLAGGWAYEQYF. The DNA of the CDR3 is TGTGCCAGCAGCCAAGATTCGTCACTAGCGGGAGGCTGGGCCTACGAGCAGTACTTC.

The sample holds many counts of this clonotype. CDR3 sequence reads: CASSQVHSGHTDTQYF. As DNA, the CDR3 is TGCGCCAGCAGCCAAGTTCATAGCGGACACACAGATACGCAGTATTTT. The chain joins TRBV4-1 to TRBJ2-3; tentatively, D is TRBD2 (6 bases). Trimming took 1 base from V and 2 from J, leaving 13 bases between them. In germline, CDR1 is MGHRA, CDR2 YSYEKL. The CDR3 extends over 16 amino acids.

This clonotype showed up many times. The rearrangement joins TRBV20-1 to TRBJ2-1, with TRBD2 matching over 10 bases. The J segment lost 5 bases and the V segment lost 6 bases, leaving 13 bases of the junction unmatched. The CDR3 is made up of 16 amino acids. CDR1 is DFQATT, CDR2 SNEGSKA, per germline (reference sequence). The CDR3 DNA reads TGCAGTGCCGACCACAATAGCGGGAGGAAGAACAATGAGCAGTTCTTC. It specifies CSADHNSGRKNNEQFF.

Comment on this clonotype: Sequence at one end of the junction differs from germline and may be a read error. This chain connects TRBV9 to TRBJ1-6; D may be TRBD1 (5 bases). Germline loops: CDR1 SGDLS, CDR2 YYNGEE. The CDR3 length is 16 residues. The CDR3 nucleotides are TGTGCCAGCAGCGTAGGTGCAGGGCAGGGTGATTCACCCCCCCACTTT. This gives the protein CASSVGAGQGDSPPHF.

Details on this clonotype: Being one base from a much bigger clone, this may be a read error. The V call is TRBV9, the J call TRBJ1-2, with 7 bases that match TRBD1. The CDR3 contains 14 residues. V trimming: 3 bases; J trimming: 8 bases; junction bases outside the gene matches: 10. Germline CDR1 and CDR2: SGDLS and YYNGEE. CDR3 loop: CASSERDRRLGYTF. The CDR3 nucleotides are TGTGCCAGCAGCGAGCGGGACAGAAGGCTGGGCTACACCTTC.

Many counts were recorded for this clonotype. V gene TRBV6-5 combines with J gene TRBJ2-7, with 8 bases fitting TRBD1. The CDR3 extends over 15 amino acids. V gave up 6 bases and J gave up 6 bases; unmatched junction bases: 13. Per the germline V gene, CDR1 is MNHEY and CDR2 is SVGAGI. CDR3 DNA: TGTGCCAGCAGCCCTCGGGACAGGCAGAACTCCGAGCAGTACTTC. It is translated as CASSPRDRQNSEQYF.

This clonotype was observed a handful of times. The chain employs TRBV4-1 and TRBJ2-5, with D possibly being TRBD2 (6 bases). V gave up 1 base and J gave up 5 bases, with 11 bases separating them. CDR1 and CDR2 from the germline V gene are MGHRA and YSYEKL. The CDR3 consists of 14 residues. The DNA of the CDR3 is TGCGCCAGCAGCCAAGCAGGGAGCGGGGAGACCCAGTACTTC. As protein: CASSQAGSGETQYF.

This clonotype was seen repeatedly, ten times or more. Here the CDR3 DNA reads TGTGCCATCAGTGAGGGAGCGGGAGGCTACAATGAGCAGTTCTTC. It is translated as CAISEGAGGYNEQFF. The V call is TRBV10-3, the J call TRBJ2-1; TRBD2 agrees at 9 bases. CDR1 ENHRY and CDR2 SYGVKD come from the germline V gene. V trimming: 2 bases; J trimming: 3 bases; junction bases outside the gene matches: 2. The CDR3 runs 15 residues.

This clonotype occurred a few times. The genes are TRBV6-5 and TRBJ2-5; 12 bases match TRBD2. In germline, CDR1 is MNHEY, CDR2 SVGAGI. V shed 6 bases, J shed 2 bases, and the junction held 7 bases outside the gene matches. The CDR3 is 16 residues long. CDR3 loop: CASSPLAGGPQETQYF. In nucleotides, the CDR3 is TGTGCCAGCAGCCCACTAGCGGGAGGACCTCAAGAGACCCAGTACTTC.

The J gene is TRBJ2-5, the V gene TRBV12-3 or TRBV12-4; 8 bases line up with TRBD2. The CDR3 has 11 amino acids. V was pared by 6 bases and J by 9 bases, with 3 bases of the junction left unmatched. The CDR3: CASRSGGAQYF. In DNA, the CDR3 is TGTGCCAGCAGAAGCGGGGGAGCCCAGTACTTC.

This clonotype was found a few times. The chain employs TRBV25-1 and TRBJ2-2; no definite D call. V gave up 4 bases and J gave up 0 bases, with 6 bases separating them. The germline V gene encodes CDR1 MGHDK and CDR2 SYGVNS. This CDR3 comprises 14 residues. This CDR3 reads CASSGSSNTGELFF. DNA of the CDR3: TGTGCCAGCAGTGGGAGTTCGAACACCGGGGAGCTGTTTTTT.

This clonotype was observed once. Mismatch with germline at one junction end may stem from a read error. The chain joins TRBV15 to TRBJ2-1, with TRBD2 matching 9 bases. The V gene's germline CDR1 is LNHNV and CDR2 YYDKDF (reference sequence). The CDR3 length is 14 residues. The CDR3 protein is CVTGGSGRGNEQFF. DNA of the CDR3: TGTGTCACCGGGGGTAGCGGGAGAGGGAATGAGCAGTTCTTC.

V gene TRBV14 combines with J gene TRBJ2-3; 8 bases agree with TRBD2. V trimming: 4 bases; J trimming: 0 bases; junction bases outside the gene matches: 6. The germline V gene encodes CDR1 SGHDN and CDR2 FVKESK. The CDR3 spans 16 residues. The CDR3 sequence is CASSPRLAFSTDTQYF. The CDR3 nucleotides read TGTGCCAGCAGCCCTCGACTAGCGTTTAGCACAGATACGCAGTATTTT.

This rearrangement joins TRBV6-2 or TRBV6-3 to TRBJ2-1; TRBD1 might be the D (6 bases). Germline assignment: CDR1 MNHEY and CDR2 SVGEGT. V was shortened by 9 bases and J by 2 bases, with 11 bases between the two germline ends. The CDR3 totals 13 residues. CDR3 in DNA: TGTGCCAGTACAGGGTTAGCCTACAATGAGCAGTTCTTC. Protein: CASTGLAYNEQFF.

This clonotype came up many times. This chain links TRBV7-2 with TRBJ2-1, with D maybe TRBD2 (6 bases). Deletions cut 7 bases from V and 6 bases from J, with 13 bases between. This CDR3 is built from 13 residues. The germline V gene has CDR1 SGHTA and CDR2 FQGNSA. In nucleotides, the CDR3 is TGTGCCAGCACATCCGGACTACTCAATGAGCAGTTCTTC. This translates into CASTSGLLNEQFF.

Note on this clonotype: This clone may be a read error of a much larger clone one base away. V is TRBV6-2 or TRBV6-3 and J is TRBJ1-5; D gene ambiguous. The CDR3 runs 13 residues. Trimming left V 7 bases short and J 2 bases short, with 9 bases between. Germline V lookup: CDR1 MNHEY, CDR2 SVGEGT. The CDR3 loop reads CASTPYGNQPQHF. Written as DNA, the CDR3 is TGTGCCAGCACTCCTTATGGCAATCAGCCCCAGCATTTT.

Concerning this clonotype itself: Just one base apart from a much larger clone, this may be a read error. The CDR3, as DNA: TGCAGTGCTGTGACTAGCGGGAGGAATGAGCAGTTCTTC. It yields the protein CSAVTSGRNEQFF. The V call is TRBV20-1, the J call TRBJ2-1; TRBD2 matches at 13 bases. The CDR3 consists of 13 residues. The germline gives CDR1 DFQATT, CDR2 SNEGSKA (reference sequence). The J segment lost 7 bases and the V segment lost 5 bases, leaving 2 bases of the junction unmatched.

This clonotype appeared a few times. The genes are TRBV19 and TRBJ1-1; D call uncertain. The CDR3 totals 13 residues. V was cut by 6 bases and J by 0 bases, with 8 bases left in between. The germline CDR1 and CDR2 sequences are LNHDA and SQIVND (reference sequence). In DNA, the CDR3 is TGTGCCAGTAGATACTCTTTGAACACTGAAGCTTTCTTT. It translates to CASRYSLNTEAFF. The full variable domain, completed using reference TRBV19 and TRBJ1-1, is DGGITQSPKYLFRKEGQNVTLSCEQNLNHDAMYWYRQDPGQGLRLIYYSQIVNDFQKGDIAEGYSVSREKKESFPLTVTSAQKNPTAFYLCASRYSLNTEAFFGQGTRLTVV.

This clonotype came up a few times. V usage is TRBV5-1 and J usage is TRBJ1-1; weak D call: TRBD1 (5 bases). This CDR3 has 15 residues. Trimming left V 1 base short and J 1 base short, with 11 bases between. Germline-derived CDR1 and CDR2 are SGHRS and YFSETQ. CDR3: CASSLKWGRNTEAFF. The CDR3 DNA reads as TGCGCCAGCAGCTTGAAGTGGGGGAGGAACACTGAAGCTTTCTTT. The complete variable domain, with remaining parts taken from reference TRBV5-1 and TRBJ1-1, reads KAGVTQTPRYLIKTRGQQVTLSCSPISGHRSVSWYQQTPGQGLQFLFEYFSETQRNKGNFPGRFSGRQFSNSRSEMNVSTLELGDSALYLCASSLKWGRNTEAFFGQGTRLTVV.

This clonotype came up many times. The chain carries TRBV20-1 and TRBJ2-5; 7 nucleotides line up with TRBD2. The CDR3 is 14 residues long. Germline V lookup: CDR1 DFQATT, CDR2 SNEGSKA (reference sequence). The junction had 9 bases not matched to a gene; V was cut back by 6 bases and J by 2 bases. CDR3 region: CSARREREQETQYF. In DNA form, the CDR3 reads TGCAGTGCCAGGAGGGAGCGGGAACAAGAGACCCAGTACTTC.

This clonotype was seen repeatedly, ten times or more. The CDR3 here is CASSVNRQETQYF. As DNA, the CDR3 is TGTGCCAGCAGTGTTAACAGGCAAGAGACCCAGTACTTC. The chain employs TRBV2 and TRBJ2-5; the D gene is possibly TRBD1 (5 bases). Trimming shortened V by 4 bases and J by 2 bases, and 8 bases separated the two germline ends. From germline, CDR1 is SNHLY and CDR2 FYNNEI. CDR3 length equals 13 residues. The variable domain in full, with the rest retrieved from reference TRBV2 and TRBJ2-5, is EPEVTQTPSHQVTQMGQEVILRCVPISNHLYFYWYRQILGQKVEFLVSFYNNEISEKSEIFDDQFSVERPDGSNFTLKIRSTKLEDSAMYFCASSVNRQETQYFGPGTRLLVL.